The sequence of this T cell receptor beta chain was determined in a study of blood T cell repertoires in COVID-19. V was trimmed by 3 bases and J by 0 bases, leaving 9 bases between them. The CDR3 covers 15 residues. The germline V gene encodes CDR1 LNHDA and CDR2 SQIVND (reference sequence). This table comes from immunoSEQ multiplex PCR, and its TCRdb copy is limited to in-frame clones, with some not included. Altogether 250,000 to 350,000 clones are present, approximately 84% being singletons, with the ten largest covering approximately 2%. The origin of this receptor is a woman aged 25-40 years who had recovered from COVID-19. This chain uses TRBV19 with TRBJ1-5; D ambiguous. Input material: peripheral blood. The DNA of the CDR3 is TGTGCCAGTAGTATCACGGGTTATAGCAATCAGCCCCAGCATTTT. It codes for CASSITGYSNQPQHF.